A selection of T cell receptor beta chains follows, all from one sample in a study of blood T cell repertoires in COVID-19. The table came from immunoSEQ multiplex PCR; TCRdb's copy has only in-frame clones and leaves some out. This table holds 40,000 to 50,000 clones, more than 75% found once. The sequencing input was peripheral blood. Receptors were obtained from a human donor in a cohort sampled during active COVID-19. Both conserved end residues are part of each CDR3. A D gene is named only where the DNA matches it firmly. The size of a clone is reported for some rows only, either as once, few or many, or as a class for expanded clones.

CDR3aa: CASLPGGAGTEAFF; CDR3nt: TGTGCCAGCCTTCCTGGCGGGGCGGGCACTGAAGCTTTCTTT; abundance: .; v_gene: TRBV27; j_gene: TRBJ1-1; d_gene: .
CDR3aa: CASSRVGLTEAFF; CDR3nt: TGTGCCAGCAGCCGGGTGGGTCTCACTGAAGCTTTCTTT; abundance: .; v_gene: TRBV27; j_gene: TRBJ1-1; d_gene: .
CDR3aa: CASSVAGGLTGELFF; CDR3nt: TGTGCCAGCAGCGTAGCCGGGGGGCTAACCGGGGAGCTGTTTTTT; abundance: .; v_gene: TRBV9; j_gene: TRBJ2-2; d_gene: .
CDR3aa: CASSESFGSGSGYEQYF; CDR3nt: TGCGCCAGCAGTGAGTCCTTCGGGAGCGGGAGCGGCTACGAGCAGTACTTC; abundance: .; v_gene: TRBV10-2; j_gene: TRBJ2-7; d_gene: TRBD2
CDR3aa: CASSESRDRGYGYTF; CDR3nt: TGTGCCAGCAGTGAATCCCGGGACAGAGGATATGGCTACACCTTC; abundance: few; v_gene: TRBV2; j_gene: TRBJ1-2; d_gene: TRBD1
CDR3aa: CASSVGTGRLEKLFF; CDR3nt: TGTGCCAGCAGCGTAGGAACAGGGCGTCTTGAAAAACTGTTTTTT; abundance: .; v_gene: TRBV9; j_gene: TRBJ1-4; d_gene: .
CDR3aa: CASSSRAGGSGRAYEQFF; CDR3nt: TGTGCCAGCAGCTCTCGGGCAGGGGGTAGCGGGAGGGCCTATGAGCAGTTCTTC; abundance: .; v_gene: TRBV7-2; j_gene: TRBJ2-1; d_gene: TRBD2
CDR3aa: CASRDRTSPLHF; CDR3nt: TGTGCCAGCCGGGACAGAACCTCACCCCTCCACTTT; abundance: .; v_gene: TRBV28; j_gene: TRBJ1-6; d_gene: TRBD1
CDR3aa: CASSAGPGLVYEQYF; CDR3nt: TGTGCCAGCAGCGCCGGGCCGGGACTAGTCTACGAGCAGTACTTC; abundance: .; v_gene: TRBV7-6; j_gene: TRBJ2-7; d_gene: TRBD2
CDR3aa: CASSLDASGNYEQYF; CDR3nt: TGTGCCAGCAGCTTAGACGCTAGCGGGAACTACGAGCAGTACTTC; abundance: .; v_gene: TRBV7-6; j_gene: TRBJ2-7; d_gene: TRBD2
CDR3aa: CASSTGGQVNEQFF; CDR3nt: TGTGCCAGCAGCACGGGGGGACAGGTCAATGAGCAGTTCTTC; abundance: few; v_gene: TRBV28; j_gene: TRBJ2-1; d_gene: .
CDR3aa: CASSRGNRAFEQYF; CDR3nt: TGTGCCAGCTCACGGGGAAACAGGGCCTTCGAGCAGTACTTC; abundance: .; v_gene: TRBV18; j_gene: TRBJ2-7; d_gene: .
CDR3aa: CASSLDNAPANVLTF; CDR3nt: TGTGCCAGCAGCTTGGACAACGCCCCGGCCAACGTCCTGACTTTC; abundance: .; v_gene: TRBV7-3; j_gene: TRBJ2-6; d_gene: .
CDR3aa: CASSLDVGQVLSEQYF; CDR3nt: TGTGCCAGCAGCTTGGATGTGGGACAGGTACTTAGCGAGCAGTACTTC; abundance: .; v_gene: TRBV5-6; j_gene: TRBJ2-7; d_gene: TRBD1
CDR3aa: CASSPRTGGKYEQYF; CDR3nt: TGTGCCAGTAGCCCTCGAACAGGGGGGAAATACGAGCAGTACTTC; abundance: .; v_gene: TRBV19; j_gene: TRBJ2-7; d_gene: TRBD1
CDR3aa: CASSPPTGTYEQYF; CDR3nt: TGTGCCAGCAGCCCCCCAACGGGAACCTACGAGCAGTACTTC; abundance: .; v_gene: TRBV9; j_gene: TRBJ2-7; d_gene: .
CDR3aa: CASSSGGPLHF; CDR3nt: TGTGCCAGCAGCTCGGGGGGTCCCCTCCACTTT; abundance: few; v_gene: TRBV7-9; j_gene: TRBJ1-6; d_gene: .
CDR3aa: CASSSLTSGSNAYEQYF; CDR3nt: TGTGCCAGCAGCTCCCTTACTAGCGGGAGTAACGCCTACGAGCAGTACTTC; abundance: .; v_gene: TRBV7-3; j_gene: TRBJ2-7; d_gene: TRBD2
CDR3aa: CASSSASAGYEQYF; CDR3nt: TGTGCCAGTAGTTCGGCAAGCGCCGGCTACGAGCAGTACTTC; abundance: few; v_gene: TRBV19; j_gene: TRBJ2-7; d_gene: .
CDR3aa: CASSQDGGSGGGQETQYF; CDR3nt: TGTGCCAGCAGCCAAGACGGGGGGAGCGGGGGTGGGCAAGAGACCCAGTACTTC; abundance: .; v_gene: TRBV4-2; j_gene: TRBJ2-5; d_gene: TRBD2
CDR3aa: CASSQGASLTDTQYF; CDR3nt: TGTGCCAGCAGCCAAGGCGCTTCCCTCACAGATACGCAGTATTTT; abundance: .; v_gene: TRBV3-1/TRBV3-2; j_gene: TRBJ2-3; d_gene: .
CDR3aa: CASSLRPGFDNSPLHF; CDR3nt: TGTGCCAGCAGTTTAAGGCCGGGATTCGATAATTCACCCCTCCACTTT; abundance: .; v_gene: TRBV27; j_gene: TRBJ1-6; d_gene: .
CDR3aa: CASSLGWRTGGANVLTF; CDR3nt: TGTGCCAGCAGCTTAGGTTGGAGGACGGGAGGGGCCAACGTCCTGACTTTC; abundance: .; v_gene: TRBV7-2; j_gene: TRBJ2-6; d_gene: .
CDR3aa: CASRLRQGGGLEQYF; CDR3nt: TGTGCCAGCAGACTTAGACAGGGAGGTGGTCTCGAGCAGTACTTC; abundance: .; v_gene: TRBV7-3; j_gene: TRBJ2-7; d_gene: .
CDR3aa: CASSPDSSIGELFF; CDR3nt: TGTGCCAGCAGCCCAGACTCTTCGATCGGGGAGCTGTTTTTT; abundance: once; v_gene: TRBV7-3; j_gene: TRBJ2-2; d_gene: .
CDR3aa: CASSQEVAGAYEQYF; CDR3nt: TGTGCCAGCAGCCAAGAAGTAGCGGGAGCCTACGAGCAGTACTTC; abundance: .; v_gene: TRBV3-1/TRBV3-2; j_gene: TRBJ2-7; d_gene: TRBD2
CDR3aa: CASSGTPSGVRTGELFF; CDR3nt: TGTGCCAGCAGCGGAACCCCTAGCGGGGTCAGGACCGGGGAGCTGTTTTTT; abundance: .; v_gene: TRBV5-6; j_gene: TRBJ2-2; d_gene: TRBD2
CDR3aa: CASSQVDGAEQYF; CDR3nt: TGTGCCAGCAGCCAAGTAGACGGAGCCGAGCAGTACTTC; abundance: .; v_gene: TRBV3-1/TRBV3-2; j_gene: TRBJ2-7; d_gene: .
CDR3aa: CASSQDGDPGLAGDEQYF; CDR3nt: TGCGCCAGCAGCCAAGATGGGGACCCCGGGCTAGCGGGAGATGAGCAGTACTTC; abundance: .; v_gene: TRBV4-1; j_gene: TRBJ2-7; d_gene: TRBD2
CDR3aa: CASSQPLGDEQYF; CDR3nt: TGTGCCAGCAGCCAACCCCTAGGGGACGAGCAGTACTTC; abundance: .; v_gene: TRBV4-2; j_gene: TRBJ2-7; d_gene: .
CDR3aa: CSVETPGLAGGLKSSYNEQFF; CDR3nt: TGCAGCGTTGAGACCCCGGGACTAGCGGGAGGGTTAAAGAGCTCCTACAATGAGCAGTTCTTC; abundance: .; v_gene: TRBV29-1; j_gene: TRBJ2-1; d_gene: TRBD2
CDR3aa: CSASLAEGQPQHF; CDR3nt: TGCAGTGCTAGTTTGGCGGAGGGTCAGCCCCAGCATTTT; abundance: .; v_gene: TRBV20-1; j_gene: TRBJ1-5; d_gene: .
CDR3aa: CASSLDSGGNTIYF; CDR3nt: TGTGCCAGCAGCTTAGATAGCGGAGGAAACACCATATATTTT; abundance: few; v_gene: TRBV7-6; j_gene: TRBJ1-3; d_gene: .
CDR3aa: CAWSFGSIGEQYF; CDR3nt: TGTGCCTGGAGTTTCGGGAGCATAGGGGAGCAGTACTTC; abundance: .; v_gene: TRBV30; j_gene: TRBJ2-7; d_gene: .
CDR3aa: CATSRTSGGVTGELFF; CDR3nt: TGTGCCACCAGCAGGACTAGCGGGGGGGTCACCGGGGAGCTGTTTTTT; abundance: .; v_gene: TRBV15; j_gene: TRBJ2-2; d_gene: TRBD2
CDR3aa: CASSPPGLAGVGANVLTF; CDR3nt: TGTGCCAGCTCACCACCTGGACTAGCGGGAGTTGGGGCCAACGTCCTGACTTTC; abundance: .; v_gene: TRBV18; j_gene: TRBJ2-6; d_gene: TRBD2
CDR3aa: CASSSSIGLGGNTIYF; CDR3nt: TGTGCCAGCAGCTCGTCGATTGGCCTAGGAGGAAACACCATATATTTT; abundance: .; v_gene: TRBV5-6; j_gene: TRBJ1-3; d_gene: .
CDR3aa: CASSSAGTGGSSNQPQHF; CDR3nt: TGTGCCAGCAGCTCGGCCGGGACAGGGGGCTCTTCCAATCAGCCCCAGCATTTT; abundance: .; v_gene: TRBV28; j_gene: TRBJ1-5; d_gene: TRBD1
CDR3aa: CASSAGQTNEKLFF; CDR3nt: TGTGCCAGCAGCGCGGGACAGACTAATGAAAAACTGTTTTTT; abundance: .; v_gene: TRBV9; j_gene: TRBJ1-4; d_gene: TRBD1
CDR3aa: CASSLDTQGRNTEAFF; CDR3nt: TGCGCCAGCAGCTTGGATACACAGGGACGTAACACTGAAGCTTTCTTT; abundance: .; v_gene: TRBV5-1; j_gene: TRBJ1-1; d_gene: .
CDR3aa: CASSRELQGANNSPLHF; CDR3nt: TGCGCCAGCAGCCGAGAACTACAGGGGGCGAATAATTCACCCCTCCACTTT; abundance: .; v_gene: TRBV4-3; j_gene: TRBJ1-6; d_gene: TRBD1
CDR3aa: CASSTQTAYNSPLHF; CDR3nt: TGTGCCAGTAGTACCCAGACAGCATATAATTCACCCCTCCACTTT; abundance: .; v_gene: TRBV19; j_gene: TRBJ1-6; d_gene: .
CDR3aa: CASSLVTSGGAHEQYF; CDR3nt: TGCGCCAGCAGCTTGGTAACTAGCGGGGGGGCCCACGAGCAGTACTTC; abundance: .; v_gene: TRBV5-1; j_gene: TRBJ2-7; d_gene: TRBD2
CDR3aa: CASSFAGTSGNTIYF; CDR3nt: TGTGCCAGCAGCTTCGCGGGGACCTCTGGAAACACCATATATTTT; abundance: once; v_gene: TRBV7-8; j_gene: TRBJ1-3; d_gene: .
CDR3aa: CASSLVGRGHTGELFF; CDR3nt: TGTGCCAGCAGCTTAGTTGGGCGGGGACACACCGGGGAGCTGTTTTTT; abundance: .; v_gene: TRBV7-3; j_gene: TRBJ2-2; d_gene: .
CDR3aa: CASSPNGVNTGELFF; CDR3nt: TGTGCCAGTAGCCCTAATGGTGTGAACACCGGGGAGCTGTTTTTT; abundance: .; v_gene: TRBV19; j_gene: TRBJ2-2; d_gene: .
CDR3aa: CASSEAAHYEQYF; CDR3nt: TGTGCCAGCAGTGAGGCGGCGCACTACGAGCAGTACTTC; abundance: .; v_gene: TRBV6-1; j_gene: TRBJ2-7; d_gene: .
CDR3aa: CASSLLETQYF; CDR3nt: TGTGCCAGCAGCTTACTCGAGACCCAGTACTTC; abundance: .; v_gene: TRBV7-9; j_gene: TRBJ2-5; d_gene: .
CDR3aa: CASSAPGLLSYEQYF; CDR3nt: TGTGCCAGCAGCGCCCCGGGACTTTTATCCTACGAGCAGTACTTC; abundance: few; v_gene: TRBV14; j_gene: TRBJ2-7; d_gene: .
CDR3aa: CATSRVSGATEAFF; CDR3nt: TGTGCCACCAGCAGAGTGTCAGGGGCCACTGAAGCTTTCTTT; abundance: .; v_gene: TRBV15; j_gene: TRBJ1-1; d_gene: .